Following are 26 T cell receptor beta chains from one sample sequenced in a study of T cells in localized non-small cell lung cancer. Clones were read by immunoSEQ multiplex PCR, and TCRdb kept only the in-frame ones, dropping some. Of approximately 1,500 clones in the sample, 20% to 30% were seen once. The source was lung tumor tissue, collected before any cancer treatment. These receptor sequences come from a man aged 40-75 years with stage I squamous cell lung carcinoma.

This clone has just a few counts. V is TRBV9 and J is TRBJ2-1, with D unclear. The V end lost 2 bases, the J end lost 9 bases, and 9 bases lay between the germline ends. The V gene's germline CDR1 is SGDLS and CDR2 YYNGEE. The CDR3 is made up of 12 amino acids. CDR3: CASSVGVSEQFF. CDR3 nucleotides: TGTGCCAGCAGCGTTGGAGTTAGTGAGCAGTTCTTC.

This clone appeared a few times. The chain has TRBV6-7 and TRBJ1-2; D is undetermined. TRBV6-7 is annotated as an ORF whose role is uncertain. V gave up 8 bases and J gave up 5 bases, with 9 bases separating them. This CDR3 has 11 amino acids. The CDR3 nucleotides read TGTGCCAGCGCGGCTGCGTATGGCTACACCTTC. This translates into CASAAAYGYTF.

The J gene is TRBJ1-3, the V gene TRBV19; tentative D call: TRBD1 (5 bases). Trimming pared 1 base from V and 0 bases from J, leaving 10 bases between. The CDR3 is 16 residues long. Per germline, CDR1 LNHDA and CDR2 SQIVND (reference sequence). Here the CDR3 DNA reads TGTGCCAGTAGTATAGGAGGGGCCCGCTCTGGAAACACCATATATTTT. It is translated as CASSIGGARSGNTIYF. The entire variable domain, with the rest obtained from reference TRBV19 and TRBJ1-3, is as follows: DGGITQSPKYLFRKEGQNVTLSCEQNLNHDAMYWYRQDPGQGLRLIYYSQIVNDFQKGDIAEGYSVSREKKESFPLTVTSAQKNPTAFYLCASSIGGARSGNTIYFGEGSWLTVV.

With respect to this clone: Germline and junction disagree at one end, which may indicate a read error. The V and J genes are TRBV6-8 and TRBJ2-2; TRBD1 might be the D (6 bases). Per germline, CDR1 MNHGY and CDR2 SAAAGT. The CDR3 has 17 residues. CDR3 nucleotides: TGTGCCAGCAGTGACTCGAGATCGGCAGGGGTCCCCGGGGAGCTGTTTTTT. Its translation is CASSDSRSAGVPGELFF.

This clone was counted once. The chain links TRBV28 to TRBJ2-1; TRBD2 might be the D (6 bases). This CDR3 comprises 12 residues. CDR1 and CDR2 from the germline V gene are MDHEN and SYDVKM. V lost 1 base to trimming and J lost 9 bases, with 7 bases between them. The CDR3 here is CASSLFGGEQFF. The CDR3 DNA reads TGTGCCAGCAGTTTATTCGGGGGTGAGCAGTTCTTC.

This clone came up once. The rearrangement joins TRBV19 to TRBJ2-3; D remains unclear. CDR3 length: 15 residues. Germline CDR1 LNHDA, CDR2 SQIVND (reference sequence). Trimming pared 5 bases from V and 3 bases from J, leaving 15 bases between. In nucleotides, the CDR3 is TGTGCCAGTAGTGTCGGTACCATCACTACAGATACGCAGTATTTT. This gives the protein CASSVGTITTDTQYF. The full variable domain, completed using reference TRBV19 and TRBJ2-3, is DGGITQSPKYLFRKEGQNVTLSCEQNLNHDAMYWYRQDPGQGLRLIYYSQIVNDFQKGDIAEGYSVSREKKESFPLTVTSAQKNPTAFYLCASSVGTITTDTQYFGPGTRLTVL.

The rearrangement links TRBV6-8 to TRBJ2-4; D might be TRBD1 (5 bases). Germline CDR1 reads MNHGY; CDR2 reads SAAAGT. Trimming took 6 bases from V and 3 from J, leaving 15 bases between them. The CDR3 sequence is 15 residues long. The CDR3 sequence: CASRGVREVKNIQYF. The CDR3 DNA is TGTGCCAGCAGGGGCGTCAGGGAAGTCAAAAACATTCAGTACTTC.

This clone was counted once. CDR3 sequence (DNA): TGCGCCAGCAGTGGACCGGGACAGCCCTACGAGCAGTACTTC. It translates to CASSGPGQPYEQYF. The chain uses TRBV10-2 and TRBJ2-7; 7 bases are shared with TRBD1. Germline V gene sequence: CDR1 WSHSY, CDR2 SAAADI. V lost 4 bases and J lost 2; bases outside the gene matches: 5. The CDR3 runs 14 residues.

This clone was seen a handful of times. CDR3 DNA sequence: TGTGCCAGTACTCAGAGCGGGGGGGCCTCAGAGACCCAGTACTTC. It codes for CASTQSGGASETQYF. J is TRBJ2-5 and V is TRBV19, with TRBD2 matching 10 bases. This CDR3 is 15 amino acids long. Germline assignment: CDR1 LNHDA and CDR2 SQIVND (reference sequence). The V segment lost 7 bases and the J segment 4 bases; nucleotides outside the gene matches: 9.

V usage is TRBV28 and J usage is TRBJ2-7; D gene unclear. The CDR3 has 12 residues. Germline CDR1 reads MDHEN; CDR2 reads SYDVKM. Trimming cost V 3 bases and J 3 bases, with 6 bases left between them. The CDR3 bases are TGTGCCAGCAGTTTTTCATACTACGAGCAGTACTTC. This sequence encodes CASSFSYYEQYF.

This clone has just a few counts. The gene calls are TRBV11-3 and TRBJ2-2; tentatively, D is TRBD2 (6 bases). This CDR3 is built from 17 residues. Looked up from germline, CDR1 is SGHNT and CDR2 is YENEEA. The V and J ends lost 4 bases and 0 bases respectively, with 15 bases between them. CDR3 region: CASSSNGGAANTGELFF. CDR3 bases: TGTGCCAGCAGCTCAAACGGGGGTGCCGCGAACACCGGGGAGCTGTTTTTT.

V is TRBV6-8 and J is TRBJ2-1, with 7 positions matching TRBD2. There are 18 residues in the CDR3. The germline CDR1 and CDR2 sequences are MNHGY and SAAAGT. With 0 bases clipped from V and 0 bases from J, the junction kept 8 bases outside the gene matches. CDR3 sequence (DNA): TGTGCCAGCAGTTACTCCTTTAAGCGGGGTAGCTCCTACAATGAGCAGTTCTTC. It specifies CASSYSFKRGSSYNEQFF.

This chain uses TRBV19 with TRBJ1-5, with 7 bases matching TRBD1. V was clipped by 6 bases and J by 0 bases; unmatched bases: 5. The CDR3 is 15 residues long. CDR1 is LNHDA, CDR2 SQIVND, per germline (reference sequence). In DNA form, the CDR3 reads TGTGCCAGTAGCCCGGGGACAGCTAGCAATCAGCCCCAGCATTTT. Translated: CASSPGTASNQPQHF. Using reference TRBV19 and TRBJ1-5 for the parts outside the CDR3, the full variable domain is DGGITQSPKYLFRKEGQNVTLSCEQNLNHDAMYWYRQDPGQGLRLIYYSQIVNDFQKGDIAEGYSVSREKKESFPLTVTSAQKNPTAFYLCASSPGTASNQPQHFGDGTRLSIL.

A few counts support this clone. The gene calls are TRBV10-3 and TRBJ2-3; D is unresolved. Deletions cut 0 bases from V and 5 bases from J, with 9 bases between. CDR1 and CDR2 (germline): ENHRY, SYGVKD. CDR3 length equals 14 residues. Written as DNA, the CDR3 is TGTGCCATCAGTGAGTCCACGGACGGAGATACGCAGTATTTT. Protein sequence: CAISESTDGDTQYF.

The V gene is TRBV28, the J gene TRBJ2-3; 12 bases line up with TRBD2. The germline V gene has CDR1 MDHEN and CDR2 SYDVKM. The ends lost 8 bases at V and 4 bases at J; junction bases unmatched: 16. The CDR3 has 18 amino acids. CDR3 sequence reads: CASGLLAGGYPMADTQYF. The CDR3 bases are TGTGCCAGCGGATTACTAGCGGGAGGATACCCAATGGCAGATACGCAGTATTTT.

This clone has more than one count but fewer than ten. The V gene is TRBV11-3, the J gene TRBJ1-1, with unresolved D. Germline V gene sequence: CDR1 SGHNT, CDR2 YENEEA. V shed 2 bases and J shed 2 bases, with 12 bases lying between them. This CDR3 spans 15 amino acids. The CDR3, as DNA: TGTGCCAGCAGCTTATCCTATGGAACAAACACTGAAGCTTTCTTT. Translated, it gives CASSLSYGTNTEAFF.

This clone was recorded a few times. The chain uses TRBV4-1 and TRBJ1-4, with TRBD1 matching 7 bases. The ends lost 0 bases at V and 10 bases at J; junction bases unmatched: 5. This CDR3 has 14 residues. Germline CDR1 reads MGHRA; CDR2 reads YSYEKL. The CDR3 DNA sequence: TGCGCCAGCAGCCAAGACAGGGGGGCTCGAAAACTGTTTTTT. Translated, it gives CASSQDRGARKLFF.

CDR3 region: CASSPGQLGYTF. For the CDR3, the DNA is TGTGCCAGCTCACCAGGCCAGCTGGGCTACACCTTC. V usage is TRBV18 and J usage is TRBJ1-2, with D uncertain. Trimming left V 2 bases short and J 8 bases short, with 9 bases between. The CDR3 contains 12 residues. The germline V gene has CDR1 KGHSH and CDR2 LQKENI.

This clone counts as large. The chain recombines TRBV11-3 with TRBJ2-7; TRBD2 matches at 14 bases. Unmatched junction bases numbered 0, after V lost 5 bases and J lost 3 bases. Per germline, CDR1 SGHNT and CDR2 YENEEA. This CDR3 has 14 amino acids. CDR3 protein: CASSGTSGSYEQYF. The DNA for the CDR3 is TGTGCCAGCAGCGGGACTAGCGGGAGCTACGAGCAGTACTTC.

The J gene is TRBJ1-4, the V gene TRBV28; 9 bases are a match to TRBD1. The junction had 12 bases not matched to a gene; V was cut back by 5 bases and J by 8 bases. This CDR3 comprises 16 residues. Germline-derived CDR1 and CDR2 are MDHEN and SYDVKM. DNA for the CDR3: TGTGCCAGCAGTCCATCCGGACAGGGGAGGGAAGAAAAACTGTTTTTT. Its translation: CASSPSGQGREEKLFF.

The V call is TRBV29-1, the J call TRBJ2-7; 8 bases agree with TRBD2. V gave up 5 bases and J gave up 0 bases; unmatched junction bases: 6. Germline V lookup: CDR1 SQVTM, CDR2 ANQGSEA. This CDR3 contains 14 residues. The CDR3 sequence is CSVYQRENSYEQYF. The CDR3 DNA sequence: TGCAGCGTTTATCAGCGGGAGAACTCCTACGAGCAGTACTTC.

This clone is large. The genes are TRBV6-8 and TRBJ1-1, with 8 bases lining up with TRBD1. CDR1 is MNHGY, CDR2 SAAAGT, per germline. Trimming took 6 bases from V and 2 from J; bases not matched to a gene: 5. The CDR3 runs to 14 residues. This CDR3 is CASSIGQGNTEAFF. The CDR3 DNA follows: TGTGCCAGCAGCATCGGACAGGGAAACACTGAAGCTTTCTTT.

The CDR3 DNA follows: TGTGCCAGCAGCTCGGGACAGGCAAACTATGGCTACACCTTC. This sequence encodes CASSSGQANYGYTF. The chain joins TRBV28 to TRBJ1-2; 8 nucleotides align to TRBD1. The CDR3 spans 14 residues. Unmatched junction bases numbered 5, after V lost 6 bases and J lost 2 bases. Germline V CDR1 and CDR2: MDHEN, SYDVKM.

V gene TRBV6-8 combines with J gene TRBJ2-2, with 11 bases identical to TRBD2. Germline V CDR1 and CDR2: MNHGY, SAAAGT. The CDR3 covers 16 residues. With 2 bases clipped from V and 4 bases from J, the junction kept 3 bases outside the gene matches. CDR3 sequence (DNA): TGTGCCAGCAGTTACCCCACTAGCGGGAGCACCGGGGAGCTGTTTTTT. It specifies CASSYPTSGSTGELFF.

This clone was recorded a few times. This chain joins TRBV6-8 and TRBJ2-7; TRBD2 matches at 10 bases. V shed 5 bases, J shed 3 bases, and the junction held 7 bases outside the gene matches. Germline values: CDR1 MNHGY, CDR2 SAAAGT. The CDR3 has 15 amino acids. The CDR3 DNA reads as TGTGCCAGCAGTGACACTAGCGGGGCCCTCTACGAGCAGTACTTC. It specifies CASSDTSGALYEQYF.

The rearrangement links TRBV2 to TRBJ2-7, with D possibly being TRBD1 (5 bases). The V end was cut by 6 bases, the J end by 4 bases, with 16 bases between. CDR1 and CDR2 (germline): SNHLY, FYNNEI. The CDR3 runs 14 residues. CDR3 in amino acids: CASSSPGIGYEQYF. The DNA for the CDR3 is TGTGCCAGCAGCTCCCCAGGGATTGGATACGAGCAGTACTTC.